Below, 4 T cell receptor beta chains from the same sample are listed, as sequenced in a study of blood T cell repertoires in COVID-19 (dated by TCRdb to the early 2020s). Libraries came from the immunoSEQ multiplex PCR assay. Sourced from immuneACCESS, this table was stored by TCRdb with only in-frame sequences that have V and J called. A share of the clones is absent; for the studies checked, an unresolved V gene accounts for under half, and the remainder has no known explanation. The sample yields around 240,000 clones; over 80% were counted once. Around 0.8% of the sample lies in the top ten. The sequencing input was PBMCs or T cells enriched from blood (not recorded which). The receptors were gathered from a middle-aged man who had been exposed to COVID-19.

The genes are TRBV28 and TRBJ2-7; tentative D call: TRBD2 (6 bases). With 5 bases removed from V and 2 bases from J, the gap between germline ends came to 19 bases. This CDR3 region has 16 residues. The V gene's germline CDR1 is MDHEN and CDR2 SYDVKM. The CDR3 loop is CASSALAAGEPYEQYF. The CDR3 bases are TGTGCCAGCAGTGCCCTCGCAGCGGGTGAGCCCTACGAGCAGTACTTC.

The V gene is TRBV19, the J gene TRBJ1-2; 9 bases line up with TRBD1. Germline V gives CDR1 LNHDA, CDR2 SQIVND (reference sequence). CDR3 length equals 13 residues. After removal of 10 bases from V and 8 bases from J, the junction contained 11 bases not matched to a gene. The CDR3 DNA follows: TGTGCCACCAACAGGGGGCTATTGGGAGGCTACACCTTC. Translated: CATNRGLLGGYTF.

This clone was observed a single time. V usage is TRBV6-5 and J usage is TRBJ1-5, with 8 bases matching TRBD1. The V gene end was trimmed by 7 bases and the J gene end by 2 bases; junction bases not matched to a gene: 4. The CDR3 covers 14 residues. Germline lookup yields CDR1 MNHEY and CDR2 SVGAGI. This CDR3 reads CASTPDRGNQPQHF. CDR3 nucleotides: TGTGCCAGCACCCCGGACAGGGGCAATCAGCCCCAGCATTTT.

The CDR3 nucleotides read TGCGCCAGCAGCTTGGTAGACGGGAGGGCCGGGGATGAGCAGTTCTTC. This codes for CASSLVDGRAGDEQFF. This sequence joins TRBV5-1 and TRBJ2-1; 8 nucleotides match TRBD2. The CDR3 covers 16 residues. V was clipped by 0 bases and J by 8 bases; unmatched bases: 10. Germline V lookup: CDR1 SGHRS, CDR2 YFSETQ.